This T cell receptor (beta chain) was captured by sequencing in a study of blood T cell repertoires in COVID-19. Study summary: T cells, B-cell-depleted T cells, or PBMCs supplied cDNA or gDNA.

The CDR3 loop spans 17 amino acids. The germline gives CDR1 ENHRY, CDR2 SYGVKD. V shed 3 bases, J shed 4 bases, and the junction held 13 bases outside the gene matches. Those who participated ranged in age from about 18 to 89 years and resided in about two dozen US areas. Sequenced by immunoSEQ multiplex PCR; TCRdb stores in-frame clones only, minus some. Among a few hundred thousand clones, about 90% were seen once, and the ten largest hold 1.5% to 2%. Source material: PBMCs or T cells enriched from blood (not recorded which). This rearrangement joins TRBV10-3 to TRBJ1-1; 8 bases align to TRBD1. This clonotype was obtained from a young woman who had recovered from COVID-19. CDR3 coding DNA: TGTGCCATCAGTGACCGGGACAGGTCAACCCCGGGCACTGAAGCTTTCTTT. It yields the protein CAISDRDRSTPGTEAFF.